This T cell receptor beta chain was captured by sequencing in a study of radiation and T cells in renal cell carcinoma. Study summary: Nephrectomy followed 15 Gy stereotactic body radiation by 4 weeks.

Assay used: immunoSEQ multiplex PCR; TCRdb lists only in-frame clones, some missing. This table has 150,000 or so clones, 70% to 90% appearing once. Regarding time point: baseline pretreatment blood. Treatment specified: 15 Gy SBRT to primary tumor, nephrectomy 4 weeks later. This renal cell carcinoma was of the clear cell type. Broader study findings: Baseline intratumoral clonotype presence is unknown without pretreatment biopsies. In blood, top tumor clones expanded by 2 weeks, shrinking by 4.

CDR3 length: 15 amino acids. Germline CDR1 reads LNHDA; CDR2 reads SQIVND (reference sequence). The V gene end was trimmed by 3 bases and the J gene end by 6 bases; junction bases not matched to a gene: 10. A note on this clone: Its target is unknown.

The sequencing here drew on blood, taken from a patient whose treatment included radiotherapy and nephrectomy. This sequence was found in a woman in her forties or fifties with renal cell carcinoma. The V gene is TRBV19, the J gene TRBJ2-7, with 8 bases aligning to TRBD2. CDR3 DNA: TGTGCCAGTAGTATTCCTGGGAAGGGGACTAGCGAGCAGTACTTC. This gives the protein CASSIPGKGTSEQYF.